These 28 T cell receptor beta chains originate from one sample sequenced in a study of tumor-infiltrating lymphocytes in primary liver carcinoma. Unsorted whole blood supplied the blood RNA, and germline DNA was isolated too. A constant-region primer primed TCR beta cDNA synthesis from about 0.55 ug of total RNA. Modified slightly, ARM-PCR produced TCR beta libraries over three nested multiplex PCR rounds. TRBV1-TRBV30 forward and Cbeta reverse primers drove the first two approximately 11-cycle rounds. From the multiplex PCR reads, TCRdb called clonotypes with MiXCR, one entry per CDR3 protein. The sample records more than 150,000 distinct CDR3 sequences, 50% to 75% being singletons. The specimen sequenced was peripheral blood. The receptors were gathered from a man in his forties with primary liver carcinoma and hepatitis B virus infection.

This clonotype was observed a handful of times. A read error may be the cause here, since a much bigger clone is one base away. The chain links TRBV11-2 to TRBJ2-1, with D hard to call. The J call may be mistaken, given a closer DNA end match to TRBJ2-7. The germline V gene encodes CDR1 SGHAT and CDR2 FQNNGV. The CDR3 sequence is 13 residues long. CDR3 DNA sequence: TGTGCCAGCAGCTTAGATCGCGGCAATGAGCAGTACTTC. This sequence encodes CASSLDRGNEQYF.

The gene calls are TRBV12-3 or TRBV12-4 and TRBJ1-2, with 8 bases matching TRBD1. The J segment lost 5 bases and the V segment lost 6 bases, leaving 5 bases of the junction unmatched. The length of the CDR3 is 13 residues. The CDR3 protein is CASSTTGDYGYTF. CDR3 bases: TGTGCCAGCAGCACGACAGGGGATTATGGCTACACCTTC.

A remark on this clonotype: Its ends do not fully match the called genes, so a read error is possible. The genes are TRBV12-3 or TRBV12-4 and TRBJ2-7; TRBD2 is a possible D gene (7 bases). There are 15 residues in the CDR3. This chain's CDR3 is CASSSLGGARYEQYF. CDR3 in DNA: TGTGCCAGCAGTTCCCTGGGGGGGGCGCGTTACGAGCAGTATTTC.

Regarding this clonotype: Just one base apart from a much larger clone, this may be a read error. The chain employs TRBV29-1 and TRBJ2-2; a weak D match, TRBD1 (5 bases). CDR1 SQVTM and CDR2 ANQGSEA come from the germline V gene. V was cut by 8 bases and J by 3 bases, with 10 bases left in between. The CDR3 covers 12 residues. CDR3 DNA: TGCAGCCTGAGGACACACACCGGGGAGCTGTTTTTT. It yields the protein CSLRTHTGELFF.

V and J are TRBV4-1 and TRBJ2-5; 10 positions match TRBD2. The CDR3 consists of 16 residues. J was trimmed by 0 bases and V by 3 bases; bases with no gene match: 4. Per the germline V gene, CDR1 is MGHRA and CDR2 is YSYEKL. The CDR3 DNA is TGCGCCAGCAGCCACCGAGCGGGAGGGGACCAAGAGACCCAGTACTTC. As protein: CASSHRAGGDQETQYF.

Only one count was recorded for this clonotype. One base away lies a much larger clone, so this may be a sequencing read error. The CDR3 carries no conserved terminal phenylalanine or tryptophan, so it likely arises from a read error. The rearrangement uses TRBV11-1 and TRBJ2-7; 11 bases are a match to TRBD2. CDR3 size: 15 residues. J was trimmed by 4 bases and V by 5 bases; bases with no gene match: 7. CDR1 SGHAT and CDR2 FQDESV come from the germline V gene (reference sequence). CDR3 sequence reads: CASSDLLAGAYEQYL. In DNA, the CDR3 is TGTGCCAGCAGCGACTTACTAGCGGGAGCTTACGAGCAGTACTTA.

The sample holds many counts of this clonotype. This rearrangement joins TRBV11-3 to TRBJ2-1, with 9 bases fitting TRBD2. Germline loops: CDR1 SGHNT, CDR2 YENEEA. With V trimmed by 3 bases and J by 6 bases, 15 bases remained unmatched. CDR3 size: 18 residues. The CDR3 spells CASSLGTRRGRAGNEQFF. The CDR3 DNA follows: TGTGCCAGCAGCTTGGGCACCCGTCGCGGGAGGGCCGGCAATGAGCAGTTCTTC.

A word on this clonotype: A read error is possible here, since a much larger clone lies one base away. J is TRBJ2-3 and V is TRBV11-2, with D perhaps TRBD1 or TRBD2 (5 bases each). The CDR3 runs to 16 residues. Germline V gene data show CDR1 as SGHAT and CDR2 as FQNNGV. The V and J ends lost 4 bases and 0 bases respectively, with 14 bases between them. This CDR3 reads CASSSGALASTDTQYF. Written as DNA, the CDR3 is TGTGCCAGCAGCTCCGGGGCGCTGGCCAGCACAGATACGCAGTATTTT. Using reference TRBV11-2 and TRBJ2-3 for the parts outside the CDR3, the full variable domain is EAGVAQSPRYKIIEKRQSVAFWCNPISGHATLYWYQQILGQGPKLLIQFQNNGVVDDSQLPKDRFSAERLKGVDSTLKIQPAKLEDSAVYLCASSSGALASTDTQYFGPGTRLTVL.

A note on this clonotype: One end of the junction does not line up with germline, which may come from a read error. This chain joins TRBV4-1 and TRBJ2-7; a possible D gene is TRBD2 (5 bases). The CDR3 runs to 15 residues. The germline V gene encodes CDR1 MGHRA and CDR2 YSYEKL. CDR3 in DNA: TGCGTCAGCAGCCAAGTAGGGAGTTCCTTAGACGAGCAGTACTTC. It is translated as CVSSQVGSSLDEQYF.

This clonotype was seen repeatedly, ten times or more. V usage is TRBV2 and J usage is TRBJ2-7; D tentatively reads TRBD1 or TRBD2 (5 bases each). Germline V lookup: CDR1 SNHLY, CDR2 FYNNEI. Trimming cost V 11 bases and J 6 bases, with 17 bases left between them. The CDR3 spans 12 residues. CDR3 loop: CARGEFFAEQYF. CDR3 DNA sequence: TGTGCCCGAGGGGAGTTCTTCGCCGAGCAGTACTTC.

The chain has TRBV11-2 and TRBJ2-5, with unresolved D. Germline V lookup: CDR1 SGHAT, CDR2 FQNNGV. The ends were cut back, 9 bases at V and 4 bases at J, with 21 bases in the middle. The CDR3 runs 15 residues. CDR3 DNA sequence: TGTGCCAGTAGCCATGGCAGTCCAGTTACAGAGACCCAGTACTTC. As protein: CASSHGSPVTETQYF.

This clonotype appeared a single time. This may arise from a read error, as a much more abundant clone is one base away. The chain uses TRBV29-1 and TRBJ2-7, with 7 bases aligning to TRBD2. The junction had 21 bases not matched to a gene; V was cut back by 7 bases and J by 0 bases. This CDR3 has 18 residues. Germline CDR1 and CDR2: SQVTM and ANQGSEA. In DNA form, the CDR3 reads TGCAGCGCCCTATACGTCGGGACGGCTAGCGGACACTCCTACGAGCAGTACTTC. Translated: CSALYVGTASGHSYEQYF.

This rearrangement joins TRBV20-1 to TRBJ1-6, with D hard to call. The CDR3 has 13 amino acids. Trimming shortened V by 5 bases and J by 6 bases, and 11 bases separated the two germline ends. Germline CDR1 and CDR2: DFQATT and SNEGSKA (reference sequence). CDR3: CSAVRVGNSPLHF. CDR3 bases: TGCAGTGCTGTCCGGGTCGGTAATTCACCCCTCCACTTT.

This clonotype occurred a few times. Compared with germline, one end of the junction differs, possibly owing to a read error. The chain carries TRBV13 and TRBJ2-3; no reliable D call. Germline CDR1 and CDR2: PRHDT and FYEKMQ (reference sequence). The CDR3 is made up of 14 amino acids. The CDR3 protein is CASSRVSVTDTRYF. The CDR3 DNA reads TGTGCCAGCAGCAGGGTCTCCGTCACAGATACGCGGTATTTT.

This clonotype was seen a handful of times. The CDR3 reads CASRPTDRPQETQYF. CDR3 nucleotides: TGTGCCAGCCGCCCGACGGACAGGCCGCAAGAGACCCAGTACTTC. The gene calls are TRBV6-6 and TRBJ2-5, with 7 positions matching TRBD1. The CDR3 sequence is 15 residues long. J lost 2 bases, V lost 8 bases, and 11 bases had no gene match. The V gene's germline CDR1 is MNHNY and CDR2 SVGAGI (reference sequence).

As to this clonotype: This sequence may be a read error, since a much larger clone differs from it by one base. The chain links TRBV11-2 to TRBJ2-7; 8 bases map to TRBD2. There are 16 residues in the CDR3. J was trimmed by 3 bases and V by 7 bases; bases with no gene match: 14. Germline loops: CDR1 SGHAT, CDR2 FQNNGV. The CDR3 DNA reads as TGTGCCAGCAAAGCGAGGGTAGCGGGAATGCACTACGAGCAGTACTTC. This gives the protein CASKARVAGMHYEQYF. The entire variable domain, with the rest obtained from reference TRBV11-2 and TRBJ2-7, is as follows: EAGVAQSPRYKIIEKRQSVAFWCNPISGHATLYWYQQILGQGPKLLIQFQNNGVVDDSQLPKDRFSAERLKGVDSTLKIQPAKLEDSAVYLCASKARVAGMHYEQYFGPGTRLTVT.

V gene TRBV6-2 or TRBV6-3 combines with J gene TRBJ2-2, with no clear D. Trimming left V 3 bases short and J 3 bases short, with 8 bases between. This CDR3 has 14 amino acids. Looked up from germline, CDR1 is MNHEY and CDR2 is SVGEGT. The CDR3 DNA reads TGTGCCAGCAGTTATACACAAGACACCGGGGAGCTGTTTTTT. Translating gives CASSYTQDTGELFF.

Turning to this clonotype: No conserved phenylalanine or tryptophan ends this CDR3, so it is likely a read error. This chain uses TRBV6-5 with TRBJ1-2; a weak D match, TRBD1 (5 bases). CDR3 length equals 13 residues. Germline CDR1 reads MNHEY; CDR2 reads SVGAGI. CDR3 DNA sequence: TGTGTCAGCAGTTACGAGAGGGGCTATGGCTACACCTCC. Translated: CVSSYERGYGYTS.

This clonotype was found a few times. The J gene is TRBJ2-5, the V gene TRBV6-6, with D hard to call. The germline CDR1 and CDR2 sequences are MNHNY and SVGAGI (reference sequence). V was shortened by 2 bases and J by 2 bases, with 6 bases between the two germline ends. The CDR3 has 13 residues. Here the CDR3 DNA reads TGTGCCAGCAGTTACGGGCAGCAAGAGACCCAGTACTTC. Its translation is CASSYGQQETQYF.

Comment on this clonotype: With a much larger clone just one base away, this may be a read error. The chain carries TRBV11-2 and TRBJ2-5, with 7 bases aligning to TRBD2. This CDR3 has 13 residues. Germline CDR1 reads SGHAT; CDR2 reads FQNNGV. V lost 5 bases and J lost 5; bases outside the gene matches: 5. CDR3 loop: CASSPGLSETQYF. The CDR3 DNA reads as TGTGCCAGCAGCCCGGGACTATCCGAGACCCAGTACTTC.

This clonotype was recorded a few times. V usage is TRBV5-6 and J usage is TRBJ2-4; D is uncertain. The CDR3 runs 13 residues. With 0 bases removed from V and 5 bases from J, the gap between germline ends came to 6 bases. From germline, CDR1 is SGHDT and CDR2 YYEEEE. Here the CDR3 DNA reads TGTGCCAGCAGCTTGGGTTCAGAAAACATTCAGTACTTC. Its protein is CASSLGSENIQYF.

The V gene is TRBV6-6, the J gene TRBJ2-7; D gene uncertain. CDR1 and CDR2 (germline): MNHNY, SVGAGI (reference sequence). The CDR3 runs to 17 residues. Trimming stripped 4 bases from V and 3 bases from J, with 22 bases between. CDR3 in amino acids: CASSFRTPFETDYEQYF. As DNA, the CDR3 is TGTGCCAGCAGTTTCAGAACACCCTTTGAAACGGACTACGAGCAGTACTTC.

In this sample, this clonotype turned up a few times. The chain has TRBV29-1 and TRBJ1-3; D remains unclear. Trimming pared 4 bases from V and 0 bases from J, leaving 10 bases between. The CDR3 extends over 14 amino acids. CDR1 SQVTM and CDR2 ANQGSEA come from the germline V gene. CDR3 loop: CSVVRQNSGNTIYF. The CDR3 nucleotides are TGCAGCGTTGTACGTCAGAACTCTGGAAACACCATATATTTT.

The chain links TRBV4-1 to TRBJ2-1; D is undetermined. This CDR3 is built from 15 residues. Between the trimmed V and J ends, which lost 2 bases and 10 bases, there was a span of 18 bases. Germline CDR1 and CDR2: MGHRA and YSYEKL. This CDR3 reads CASSQRFLNPEEQFF. The CDR3 DNA reads TGCGCCAGCAGCCAAAGGTTTCTTAACCCCGAGGAGCAGTTCTTC.

The rearrangement links TRBV5-4 to TRBJ2-4, with D hard to call. Germline CDR1 reads SGHNT; CDR2 reads YYREEE (reference sequence). CDR3 length: 16 residues. The V end was cut by 0 bases, the J end by 0 bases, with 10 bases between. In nucleotides, the CDR3 is TGTGCCAGCAGCTTGGACCCATCCTCAGCCAAAAACATTCAGTACTTC. Its protein is CASSLDPSSAKNIQYF.

As concerns this clonotype: Without the conserved terminal phenylalanine or tryptophan, this CDR3 likely stems from a read error. The chain joins TRBV11-1 to TRBJ2-3; TRBD2 matches 8 bases. This CDR3 is built from 16 residues. The trim removed 5 bases at V and 4 bases at J, leaving 11 bases unmatched. CDR1 and CDR2 from the germline V gene are SGHAT and FQDESV (reference sequence). The CDR3 sequence is CASSPGLVGESDTQYL. The CDR3 DNA sequence: TGTGCCAGCAGCCCGGGACTAGTGGGAGAGTCAGATACGCAGTATTTG.

This clonotype was detected once. Compared with germline, one end of the junction differs, possibly owing to a read error. The chain uses TRBV4-1 and TRBJ1-1; no firm D call. There are 13 residues in the CDR3. From germline, CDR1 is MGHRA and CDR2 YSYEKL. The CDR3 reads CTSSLSTLAEAFF. The CDR3 region has the DNA TGCACCAGCAGCCTATCTACCCTCGCTGAAGCTTTCTTT.

On this clonotype itself: A single base separates this from a much larger clone, so it may be a read error. The chain employs TRBV29-1 and TRBJ2-1; D possibly matches TRBD1 or TRBD2 (6 bases each). CDR1 and CDR2 (germline): SQVTM, ANQGSEA. This CDR3 spans 14 amino acids. CDR3 residues: CSVEAGGGYNEHFF. In DNA, the CDR3 is TGCAGCGTTGAAGCTGGAGGGGGTTACAATGAGCACTTCTTC.